The 22 T cell receptor beta chains presented below share a single source sample, sequenced in a study of blood T cells in healthy people across ages. A second PCR of about 7 to 12 cycles used a sample-barcoded 5' primer and a J-beta primer mix. A single record per CDR3 protein comes from TCRdb applying MiXCR to the 5' RACE reads. The top ten clones hold around a quarter of a sample with approximately 790,000 distinct CDR3 sequences, under 80% of them seen once. The specimen was blood. All receptors derive from a man aged 30 to 45 in good health.

The rearrangement joins TRBV4-3 to TRBJ2-3, with a weak D call TRBD1 (5 bases). There are 16 residues in the CDR3. Trimming left V 1 base short and J 2 bases short, with 13 bases between. Germline loops: CDR1 LGHNA, CDR2 YSLEER. CDR3 DNA sequence: TGCGCCAGCAGCCAAGGGCTGACAGCATACACAGATACGCAGTATTTT. It translates to CASSQGLTAYTDTQYF.

The chain joins TRBV29-1 to TRBJ1-2, with no clear D. Trimming took 3 bases from V and 2 from J, leaving 4 bases between them. Germline values: CDR1 SQVTM, CDR2 ANQGSEA. CDR3 size: 11 residues. The CDR3 sequence: CSVDGNYGYTF. CDR3 bases: TGCAGCGTTGACGGAAACTATGGCTACACCTTC.

This chain connects TRBV20-1 to TRBJ2-2, with D tentatively TRBD1 or TRBD2 (5 bases each). Trimming took off 6 bases at V and 0 bases at J, with 11 bases between the two ends. This CDR3 comprises 14 residues. The germline V gene encodes CDR1 DFQATT and CDR2 SNEGSKA (reference sequence). The CDR3 loop is CSAPGTSNTGELFF. CDR3 nucleotide sequence: TGCAGTGCGCCCGGGACCTCGAACACCGGGGAGCTGTTTTTT.

The chain combines TRBV28 with TRBJ2-5; D may be TRBD2 (7 bases). The J call may not be correct, given that the DNA end is closer to TRBJ2-7. In germline, CDR1 is MDHEN, CDR2 SYDVKM. The CDR3 runs 14 residues. The CDR3 sequence: CASSLFGGLYEQYF. The CDR3 DNA follows: TGTGCCAGCAGTTTATTCGGGGGGCTCTACGAGCAGTACTTC.

The J gene is TRBJ1-2, the V gene TRBV12-3 or TRBV12-4, with 12 bases that match TRBD1. The ends lost 5 bases at V and 8 bases at J; junction bases unmatched: 9. The CDR3 is made up of 15 amino acids. CDR3 in DNA: TGTGCCAGCAGTGCGGACACCGGGACAGGGGGCGGCTACACCTTC. Encoded protein: CASSADTGTGGGYTF.

The chain recombines TRBV14 with TRBJ1-5, with D unresolved. CDR3 length: 13 amino acids. The V gene's germline CDR1 is SGHDN and CDR2 FVKESK. V lost 4 bases, J lost 4 bases, and 8 bases lay in between. CDR3 nucleotides: TGTGCCAGCAGCCCCCATGCTAATCAGCCCCAGCATTTT. It yields the protein CASSPHANQPQHF. Filled out from reference TRBV14 and TRBJ1-5, the complete variable domain reads EAGVTQFPSHSVIEKGQTVTLRCDPISGHDNLYWYRRVMGKEIKFLLHFVKESKQDESGMPNNRFLAERTGGTYSTLKVQPAELEDSGVYFCASSPHANQPQHFGDGTRLSIL.

The chain has TRBV6-2 or TRBV6-3 and TRBJ2-1, with TRBD2 identical over 8 bases. Germline lookup yields CDR1 MNHEY and CDR2 SVGEGT. The CDR3 runs 19 residues. Losses at the gene ends were 2 bases for V and 3 bases for J; bases not matched to a gene: 15. CDR3 protein: CASSYPPVPGLVRYNEQFF. The CDR3 DNA is TGTGCCAGCAGTTACCCTCCAGTCCCGGGACTAGTCCGCTACAATGAGCAGTTCTTC.

The chain couples TRBV5-1 to TRBJ2-1; the D gene is possibly TRBD2 (5 bases). The germline V and J ends were trimmed by 4 bases and 12 bases, with 20 bases remaining between them. The germline V gene has CDR1 SGHRS and CDR2 YFSETQ. The CDR3 covers 14 residues. The CDR3 reads CASSGGGLDGGQFF. The CDR3 DNA follows: TGCGCCAGCAGCGGAGGCGGACTGGACGGAGGGCAGTTCTTC.

Comment on this clonotype: At one of its ends the junction is not consistent with the germline gene, which may arise from a read error. The chain recombines TRBV6-5 with TRBJ2-1, with 10 bases that match TRBD2. This CDR3 is 17 amino acids long. From germline, CDR1 is MNHEY and CDR2 SVGAGI. CDR3 nucleotides: TGTGCCAGCAGCTACTCCCTTCTAGCGGGGGCAAAGAATGAGCAGTTCTTC. The encoded protein is CASSYSLLAGAKNEQFF.

The CDR3 nucleotides read TGTGCCAGCAATAAACAGGGTACTCAGCCCCAGCATTTT. As protein: CASNKQGTQPQHF. The rearrangement links TRBV6-2 or TRBV6-3 to TRBJ1-5; D might be TRBD1 (6 bases). Germline V lookup: CDR1 MNHEY, CDR2 SVGEGT. Trimming removed 7 bases at V and 6 bases at J, with 13 bases between. CDR3 length: 13 amino acids.

The V and J genes are TRBV27 and TRBJ2-1; D is unclear. V lost 4 bases and J 4 bases, leaving 8 bases between the germline ends. Germline-derived CDR1 and CDR2 are MNHEY and SMNVEV (reference sequence). The CDR3 has 13 amino acids. CDR3 region: CASSSDLYNEQFF. DNA of the CDR3: TGTGCCAGCAGTTCCGATCTTTACAATGAGCAGTTCTTC.

This clonotype was observed a few times. This rearrangement joins TRBV7-2 to TRBJ2-5, with D unresolved. The CDR3 extends over 14 amino acids. V lost 8 bases to trimming and J lost 5 bases, with 18 bases between them. Germline-derived CDR1 and CDR2 are SGHTA and FQGNSA. The DNA for the CDR3 is TGTGCCAGCGCCAAAACCACTGCCCGGGAGACCCAGTACTTC. This codes for CASAKTTARETQYF.

The V and J genes are TRBV10-3 and TRBJ1-2; possible D gene TRBD1, 6 bases. Germline values: CDR1 ENHRY, CDR2 SYGVKD. This CDR3 comprises 14 residues. V lost 6 bases to trimming and J lost 4 bases, with 15 bases between them. The DNA of the CDR3 is TGTGCCATCAGACAGTCAGGGGCGATCTATGGCTACACCTTC. Amino acids: CAIRQSGAIYGYTF.

The J gene is TRBJ2-7, the V gene TRBV4-2; 10 nucleotides line up with TRBD2. The germline V gene encodes CDR1 LGHNA and CDR2 YNFKEQ. The CDR3 sequence is 16 residues long. Losses at the gene ends were 0 bases for V and 7 bases for J; bases not matched to a gene: 9. The CDR3 coding sequence is TGTGCCAGCAGCCAAGATTGGCTAGCGGGGGACAATGAGCAGTACTTC. It translates to CASSQDWLAGDNEQYF.

This chain's CDR3 is CASRNRDRASYEQYF. The CDR3 DNA sequence: TGTGCCAGCAGAAACAGGGACAGGGCCTCCTACGAGCAGTACTTC. The J gene is TRBJ2-7, the V gene TRBV28; 9 positions match TRBD1. V trimming: 6 bases; J trimming: 0 bases; junction bases outside the gene matches: 6. CDR1 and CDR2 (germline): MDHEN, SYDVKM. The length of the CDR3 is 15 residues.

The chain carries TRBV9 and TRBJ2-3; 14 bases align to TRBD2. Trimming at V came to 0 bases and at J to 9 bases, leaving 9 bases not matched to a gene. CDR3 size: 17 residues. Germline loops: CDR1 SGDLS, CDR2 YYNGEE. The CDR3 protein is CASSVGGRGLAGVTQYF. The CDR3 DNA is TGTGCCAGCAGCGTAGGGGGGAGGGGACTAGCGGGGGTAACGCAGTATTTT.

This clonotype is a singleton in its sample. This chain joins TRBV29-1 and TRBJ2-5; D may correspond to TRBD1 or TRBD2 (5 bases each). The DNA end is a closer match to TRBJ2-7, so the J assignment may be wrong. The CDR3 sequence is 14 residues long. CDR1 and CDR2 (germline): SQVTM, ANQGSEA. DNA of the CDR3: TGCAGCGTCGGTCCGGGGCTGGGCCTTGACGAGCAGTACTTC. It yields the protein CSVGPGLGLDEQYF.

This clonotype showed up many times. J is TRBJ2-3 and V is TRBV12-3 or TRBV12-4, with 10 bases aligning to TRBD2. The CDR3 spans 16 residues. Trimming took 7 bases from V and 1 from J; bases not matched to a gene: 8. CDR3 loop: CASTQERGGGTDTQYF. CDR3 DNA sequence: TGTGCCAGCACCCAAGAGCGGGGGGGCGGCACAGATACGCAGTATTTT.

The chain is built from TRBV4-3 and TRBJ2-1; D is perhaps TRBD2 (5 bases). V lost 0 bases, J lost 2 bases, and 11 bases lay in between. The CDR3 length is 16 residues. The germline gives CDR1 LGHNA, CDR2 YSLEER. This CDR3 reads CASSQDPGLTYNEQFF. DNA for the CDR3: TGCGCCAGCAGCCAAGATCCCGGACTTACCTACAATGAGCAGTTCTTC.

This clonotype appeared a single time. The rearrangement uses TRBV5-5 and TRBJ2-1; D not certain. Per the germline V gene, CDR1 is SGHKS and CDR2 is YYEKEE (reference sequence). V shed 4 bases and J shed 5 bases, with 7 bases lying between them. This CDR3 is 12 amino acids long. The chain's CDR3 is CASSPPHNEQFF. The CDR3 region has the DNA TGTGCCAGCAGCCCTCCTCACAATGAGCAGTTCTTC. Based on the CDR3 plus reference TRBV5-5 and TRBJ2-1, the full variable domain is DAGVTQSPTHLIKTRGQQVTLRCSPISGHKSVSWYQQVLGQGPQFIFQYYEKEERGRGNFPDRFSARQFPNYSSELNVNALLLGDSALYLCASSPPHNEQFFGPGTRLTVL.

The chain couples TRBV15 to TRBJ2-1, with 10 bases matching TRBD1. The CDR3 extends over 18 amino acids. CDR1 LNHNV and CDR2 YYDKDF come from the germline V gene (reference sequence). J gave up 6 bases and V 3 bases, and 14 bases lay outside the gene matches. The CDR3 nucleotides read TGTGCCACCAGCAGTACCTCCGCTGGGGACAGGGGACTCAATGAGCAGTTCTTC. Its translation is CATSSTSAGDRGLNEQFF.

This clonotype was observed a handful of times. The chain carries TRBV6-5 and TRBJ1-2; unclear D gene. Germline CDR1 is MNHEY and CDR2 is SVGAGI. The V and J ends lost 6 bases and 8 bases respectively, with 16 bases between them. The CDR3 length is 13 residues. The CDR3 bases are TGTGCCAGCAGGTCAGACTGGTCCGACGGCTACACCTTC. Translated: CASRSDWSDGYTF.